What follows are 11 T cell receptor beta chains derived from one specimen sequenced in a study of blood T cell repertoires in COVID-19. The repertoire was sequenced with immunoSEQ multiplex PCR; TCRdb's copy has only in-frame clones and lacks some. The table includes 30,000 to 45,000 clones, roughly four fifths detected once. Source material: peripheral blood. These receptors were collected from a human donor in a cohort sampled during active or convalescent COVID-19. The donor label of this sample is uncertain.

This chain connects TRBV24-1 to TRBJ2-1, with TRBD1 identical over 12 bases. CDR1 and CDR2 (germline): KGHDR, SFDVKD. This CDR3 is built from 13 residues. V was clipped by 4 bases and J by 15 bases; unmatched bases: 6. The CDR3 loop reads CATSDTGTGGRFF. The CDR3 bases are TGTGCCACCAGTGACACCGGGACAGGGGGCAGGTTCTTC.

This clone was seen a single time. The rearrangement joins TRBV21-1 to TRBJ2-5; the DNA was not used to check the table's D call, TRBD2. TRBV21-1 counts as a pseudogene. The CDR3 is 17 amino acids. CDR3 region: CASSKPFRGRAEETQYF. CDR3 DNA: TGTGCCAGCAGCAAGCCCTTTCGGGGGAGGGCCGAAGAGACCCAGTACTTC.

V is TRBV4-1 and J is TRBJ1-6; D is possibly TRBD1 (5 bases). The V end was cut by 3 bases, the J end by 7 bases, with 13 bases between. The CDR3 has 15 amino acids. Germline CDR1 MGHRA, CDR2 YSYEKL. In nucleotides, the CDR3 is TGCGCCAGCAGCCAGGCGGGACTGAGAAATTCACCCCTCCACTTT. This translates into CASSQAGLRNSPLHF.

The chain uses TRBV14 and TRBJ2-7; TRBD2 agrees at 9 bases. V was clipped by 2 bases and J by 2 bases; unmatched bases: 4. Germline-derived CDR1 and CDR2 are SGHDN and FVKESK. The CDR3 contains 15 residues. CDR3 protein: CASSQFAGGTYEQYF. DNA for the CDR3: TGTGCCAGCAGCCAATTCGCGGGAGGGACCTACGAGCAGTACTTC.

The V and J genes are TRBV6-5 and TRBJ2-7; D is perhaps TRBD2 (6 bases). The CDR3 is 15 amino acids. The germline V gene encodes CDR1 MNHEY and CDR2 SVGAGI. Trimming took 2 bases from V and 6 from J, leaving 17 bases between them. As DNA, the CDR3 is TGTGCCAGCAGTTACGCAGCAGAGGGCGGGGTCGAGCAGTACTTC. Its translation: CASSYAAEGGVEQYF.

CDR3 residues: CASSGDRGNGYTF. The CDR3 DNA follows: TGTGCCAGCAGTGGGGACAGGGGAAATGGCTACACCTTC. The gene calls are TRBV2 and TRBJ1-2; 10 bases line up with TRBD1. From germline, CDR1 is SNHLY and CDR2 FYNNEI. The CDR3 is 13 residues long. V lost 4 bases and J lost 6; bases outside the gene matches: 2. The whole variable domain, filled in from reference TRBV2 and TRBJ1-2, reads EPEVTQTPSHQVTQMGQEVILRCVPISNHLYFYWYRQILGQKVEFLVSFYNNEISEKSEIFDDQFSVERPDGSNFTLKIRSTKLEDSAMYFCASSGDRGNGYTFGSGTRLTVV.

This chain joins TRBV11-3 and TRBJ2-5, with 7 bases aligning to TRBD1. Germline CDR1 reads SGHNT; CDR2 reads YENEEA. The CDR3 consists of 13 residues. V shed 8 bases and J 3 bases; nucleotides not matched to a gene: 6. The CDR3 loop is CASGGQLKETQYF. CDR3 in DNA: TGTGCCAGCGGGGGACAGTTAAAAGAGACCCAGTACTTC.

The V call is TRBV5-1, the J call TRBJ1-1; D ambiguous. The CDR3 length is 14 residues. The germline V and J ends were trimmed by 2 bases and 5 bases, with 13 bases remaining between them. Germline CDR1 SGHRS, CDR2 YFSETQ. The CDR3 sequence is CASSLGGIGTEAFF. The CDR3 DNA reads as TGCGCCAGCAGCTTAGGAGGGATTGGAACTGAAGCTTTCTTT.

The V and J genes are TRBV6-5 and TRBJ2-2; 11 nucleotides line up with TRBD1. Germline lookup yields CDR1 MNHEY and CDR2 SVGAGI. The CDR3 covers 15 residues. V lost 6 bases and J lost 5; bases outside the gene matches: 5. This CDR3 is CASSLRDRGTGELFF. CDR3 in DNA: TGTGCCAGCAGCCTTCGGGACAGGGGGACCGGGGAGCTGTTTTTT.

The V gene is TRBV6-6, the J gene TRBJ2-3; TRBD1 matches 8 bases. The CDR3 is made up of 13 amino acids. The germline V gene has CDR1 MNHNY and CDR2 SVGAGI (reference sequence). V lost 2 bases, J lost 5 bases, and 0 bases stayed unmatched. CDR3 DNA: TGTGCCAGCAGTTACGACAGGGGAGATACGCAGTATTTT. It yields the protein CASSYDRGDTQYF.

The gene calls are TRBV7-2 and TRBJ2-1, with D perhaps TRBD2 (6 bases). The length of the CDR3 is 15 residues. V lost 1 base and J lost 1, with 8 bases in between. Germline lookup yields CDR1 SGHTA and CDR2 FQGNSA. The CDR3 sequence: CASSLDGGSYNEQFF. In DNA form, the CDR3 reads TGTGCCAGCAGCTTAGACGGGGGTTCCTACAATGAGCAGTTCTTC.